This T cell receptor (beta chain) was recovered during a study of T cell changes during pregnancy in multiple sclerosis. Here immunoSEQ multiplex PCR was the method, and the copy in TCRdb shows in-frame clones only, minus some. Altogether roughly 110,000 clones are present, roughly 92% being singletons, with the ten largest covering less than 2%. Germline CDR1 is MGHDK and CDR2 is SYGVNS. Trimming removed 0 bases from V and 11 bases from J, with 13 bases in between. CDR3 size: 13 residues. This clone was seen a handful of times. The sample consisted of peripheral blood, taken after pregnancy. This chain connects TRBV25-1 to TRBJ1-1; D call uncertain. The receptor was isolated from a female donor with multiple sclerosis, enrolled in a pregnancy study. The CDR3 region has the DNA TGTGCCAGCAGTGAATACCTGGGGAGTAGGGCTTTCTTT. This translates into CASSEYLGSRAFF.